The present entry profiles one T cell receptor beta chain with its context. Its antigen is currently unknown. CDR1 is SGHVS and CDR2 is FNYEAQ in the germline V gene. CDR3 length: 18 amino acids. After removal of 2 bases from V and 5 bases from J, the junction contained 16 bases not matched to a gene. This sample was included in a study of T cell responses to AZD1222 COVID-19 vaccine. Profiled with immunoSEQ multiplex PCR; TCRdb holds only in-frame clones, not every one. The sample shows roughly 90,000 clones, 75% to 95% of them seen only once. Findings and caveats of the study: Regions 160-218 and 743-854 dominated among vaccine-associated CD4 TCRs spanning spike. Targets within unmutated variant regions were reportedly found for nearly half of spike-specific TCRs. Elevations in Spike-specific TCR breadth and depth followed administration of two AZD1222 doses.

The specimen was peripheral blood, collected on day 0 of MenACWY control vaccination. V usage is TRBV7-6 and J usage is TRBJ1-1, with TRBD1 matching over 8 bases. This sequence was found in an adult in good health. CDR3 bases: TGTGCCAGCAGCTTACCAACAGTGGACAGGGATTTGGGGACTGAAGCTTTCTTT. It specifies CASSLPTVDRDLGTEAFF.